Listed below are T cell receptor beta chains from one sample, sequenced in a study of spatial heterogeneity in lung cancer. TCRdb ran MiXCR on the 5' RACE reads and lists one entry per CDR3 protein. The sample lists 2,000 to 2,500 distinct CDR3 sequences, more than 2% occurring once. Sequenced material: lung tumor tissue, taken at surgery. The receptors derive from a male donor with early-stage non-small cell lung cancer. Each CDR3 is given with its conserved first and last residue. A D gene is named only where the DNA matches it firmly. Clone size appears in some rows only: once, few, many, or a class for an expanded clone.

length: 10; J: TRBJ2-2; size: medium-sized; D: NA; V: TRBV6-1; CDR3: CASRAGELFF; DNA: TGTGCCAGCAGGGCCGGGGAGCTGTTTTTT
length: 16; J: TRBJ2-1; size: many; D: TRBD2; V: TRBV5-1; CDR3: CASSLGLAGRYNEQFF; DNA: TGCGCCAGCAGCTTGGGACTAGCGGGTAGATACAATGAGCAGTTCTTC
length: 14; J: TRBJ1-2; size: large; D: NA; V: TRBV27; CDR3: CASSLAGYGYGYTF; DNA: TGTGCCAGCAGTTTAGCAGGGTATGGCTATGGCTACACCTTC
length: 16; J: TRBJ1-3; size: large; D: NA; V: TRBV4-1; CDR3: CASSQDSGETGNTIYF; DNA: TGCGCCAGCAGCCAAGATTCAGGAGAAACCGGAAACACCATATATTTT
length: 14; J: TRBJ1-1; size: large; D: NA; V: TRBV6-5; CDR3: CASFRTASNPEAFF; DNA: TGTGCCAGTTTTAGGACAGCCTCCAACCCTGAAGCTTTCTTT
length: 16; J: TRBJ1-4; size: medium-sized; D: NA; V: TRBV25-1; CDR3: CASSGHGDFSNEKLFF; DNA: TGTGCCAGCAGTGGTCATGGGGATTTTTCTAATGAAAAACTGTTTTTT
length: 15; J: TRBJ2-3; size: medium-sized; D: TRBD2; V: TRBV11-2; CDR3: CASSSPRGVADTQYF; DNA: TGTGCCAGCAGCTCCCCCCGGGGGGTGGCAGATACGCAGTATTTT
length: 14; J: TRBJ2-7; size: medium-sized; D: TRBD2; V: TRBV27; CDR3: CASSIAGDTYEQYF; DNA: TGTGCCAGCAGTATAGCGGGAGACACCTACGAGCAGTACTTC
length: 15; J: TRBJ2-1; size: medium-sized; D: TRBD2; V: TRBV28; CDR3: CASSFSVAGGYEQFF; DNA: TGTGCCAGCAGTTTCTCGGTAGCGGGGGGCTATGAGCAGTTCTTC
length: 18; J: TRBJ2-1; size: medium-sized; D: TRBD2; V: TRBV2; CDR3: CASRYQTWTSGSYNEQFF; DNA: TGTGCCAGCAGATATCAAACCTGGACTAGCGGGAGCTACAATGAGCAGTTCTTC
length: 13; J: TRBJ1-2; size: large; D: NA; V: TRBV30; CDR3: CAWSLLDPYGYTF; DNA: TGTGCCTGGAGTCTGCTGGATCCCTATGGCTACACCTTC
length: 15; J: TRBJ2-2; size: medium-sized; D: TRBD1; V: TRBV27; CDR3: CASLSLQGARGELFF; DNA: TGTGCCAGCCTTTCCCTCCAGGGGGCGCGGGGGGAGCTGTTTTTT
length: 14; J: TRBJ1-1; size: NA; D: TRBD1; V: TRBV11-2; CDR3: CASSQGQSRTEAFF; DNA: TGTGCCAGCAGCCAGGGACAGAGTCGGACTGAAGCTTTCTTT
length: 17; J: TRBJ2-5; size: medium-sized; D: NA; V: TRBV7-6; CDR3: CASSLRPQEGFGETQYF; DNA: TGTGCCAGCAGCTTACGGCCACAGGAAGGATTCGGAGAGACCCAGTACTTC
length: 13; J: TRBJ2-2; size: medium-sized; D: NA; V: TRBV20-1; CDR3: CSARIGNDGELFF; DNA: TGCAGTGCTAGAATAGGGAACGACGGGGAGCTGTTTTTT
length: 14; J: TRBJ1-1; size: medium-sized; D: TRBD1; V: TRBV30; CDR3: CAWSLGQVNTEAFF; DNA: TGTGCCTGGAGTCTCGGACAGGTGAACACTGAAGCTTTCTTT
length: 12; J: TRBJ2-1; size: medium-sized; D: NA; V: TRBV10-3; CDR3: CAIRGGGDEQFF; DNA: TGTGCCATCCGCGGCGGGGGCGATGAGCAGTTCTTC
length: 15; J: TRBJ2-3; size: medium-sized; D: NA; V: TRBV5-1; CDR3: CASSLESGFTDTQYF; DNA: TGCGCCAGCAGCTTGGAGTCAGGGTTCACAGATACGCAGTATTTT
length: 15; J: TRBJ1-1; size: large; D: NA; V: TRBV2; CDR3: CASSQDRTMNTEAFF; DNA: TGTGCCAGCAGTCAGGACAGAACCATGAACACTGAAGCTTTCTTT
length: 13; J: TRBJ2-2; size: medium-sized; D: NA; V: TRBV3-1; CDR3: CASSLRAGGELFF; DNA: TGTGCCAGCAGCCTCAGGGCAGGCGGGGAGCTGTTTTTT
length: 16; J: TRBJ1-2; size: medium-sized; D: NA; V: TRBV21-1; CDR3: CASSKEGGYSNYGYTF; DNA: TGTGCCAGCAGCAAAGAAGGGGGGTATTCTAACTATGGCTACACCTTC
length: 12; J: TRBJ2-1; size: medium-sized; D: TRBD2; V: TRBV29-1; CDR3: CSVGGQAGGGIF; DNA: TGCAGCGTTGGGGGGCAGGCGGGAGGAGGGATCTTC
length: 15; J: TRBJ2-2; size: medium-sized; D: TRBD1; V: TRBV5-1; CDR3: CASSIDRGRSGELFF; DNA: TGCGCCAGCAGTATCGACAGGGGGCGTAGCGGGGAGCTGTTTTTT
length: 15; J: TRBJ1-5; size: medium-sized; D: NA; V: TRBV18; CDR3: CASSPTSDSNQPQHF; DNA: TGTGCCAGCTCACCTACCTCGGACAGCAATCAGCCCCAGCATTTT
length: 15; J: TRBJ2-3; size: medium-sized; D: NA; V: TRBV7-3; CDR3: CASSPTAIRTDTQYF; DNA: TGTGCCAGCAGCCCGACAGCCATAAGGACAGATACGCAGTATTTT
length: 15; J: TRBJ2-7; size: many; D: NA; V: TRBV5-1; CDR3: CASSLAIQVLSEQYF; DNA: TGCGCCAGCAGCTTGGCCATCCAGGTTTTGAGCGAGCAGTACTTC
length: 16; J: TRBJ2-3; size: many; D: TRBD2; V: TRBV6-2/TRBV6-3; CDR3: CASSNTSGIFTDTQYF; DNA: TGTGCCAGCAGTAACACTAGCGGGATTTTCACAGATACGCAGTATTTT
length: 14; J: TRBJ2-1; size: medium-sized; D: NA; V: TRBV12-5; CDR3: CASGLGQAENEQFF; DNA: TGTGCTAGTGGTTTGGGACAGGCTGAGAATGAGCAGTTCTTC
length: 16; J: TRBJ2-2; size: medium-sized; D: TRBD1; V: TRBV7-3; CDR3: CASSAGTGDNTGELFF; DNA: TGTGCCAGCAGCGCCGGGACAGGGGATAACACCGGGGAGCTGTTTTTT
length: 14; J: TRBJ1-4; size: large; D: NA; V: TRBV6-2/TRBV6-3; CDR3: CASRRGPNNEKLFF; DNA: TGTGCCAGCAGGCGAGGGCCGAATAATGAAAAACTGTTTTTT
length: 14; J: TRBJ1-1; size: few; D: TRBD1; V: TRBV20-1; CDR3: CSARDQARGREAFF; DNA: TGCAGTGCTAGAGATCAGGCGAGGGGGCGAGAAGCTTTCTTT
length: 13; J: TRBJ1-1; size: large; D: NA; V: TRBV7-9; CDR3: CASSLGTVPEAFF; DNA: TGTGCCAGCAGCTTAGGTACAGTTCCCGAAGCTTTCTTT
length: 13; J: TRBJ2-2; size: medium-sized; D: NA; V: TRBV20-1; CDR3: CSAAEENTGELFF; DNA: TGCAGTGCTGCGGAGGAGAACACCGGGGAGCTGTTTTTT
length: 13; J: TRBJ1-5; size: medium-sized; D: NA; V: TRBV30; CDR3: CAWSGEVNQPQHF; DNA: TGTGCCTGGAGTGGAGAGGTCAATCAGCCCCAGCATTTT
length: 13; J: TRBJ2-3; size: medium-sized; D: NA; V: TRBV20-1; CDR3: CSARLQFTDTQYF; DNA: TGCAGTGCTAGGTTGCAGTTCACAGATACGCAGTATTTT
length: 15; J: TRBJ1-1; size: many; D: NA; V: TRBV7-3; CDR3: CASSLDGGRNTEAFF; DNA: TGTGCCAGCAGCCTAGACGGCGGACGGAACACTGAAGCTTTCTTT